The 9 T cell receptor beta chains reported below all come from one sample, sequenced in a study of T cell repertoires in cytomegalovirus infection. Via MiXCR, TCRdb re-called the reads, giving one row per CDR3 protein. The table includes almost 500,000 distinct CDR3 sequences, about 11% detected once. Sequencing used PBMCs. The receptors were gathered from a human donor in good health (CMV status not recorded). Some clones in this sample may be carry-over from other donors' samples.

At least ten counts were recorded for this clonotype. V is TRBV29-1 and J is TRBJ1-5; 8 bases agree with TRBD1. CDR1 and CDR2 from the germline V gene are SQVTM and ANQGSEA. The CDR3 length is 14 residues. This chain's CDR3 is CNQGRDRLNQPQHF. The CDR3 nucleotides are TGCAACCAGGGCCGGGACAGGCTCAATCAGCCCCAGCATTTT.

Ten or more counts support this clonotype. The V gene is TRBV27, the J gene TRBJ2-5; D ambiguous. This CDR3 comprises 14 residues. The ends were cut back, 5 bases at V and 5 bases at J, with 15 bases in the middle. CDR1 and CDR2 from the germline V gene are MNHEY and SMNVEV (reference sequence). Here the CDR3 reads CASSPLFGWETQYF. In DNA form, the CDR3 reads TGTGCCAGCAGTCCACTTTTTGGGTGGGAGACCCAGTACTTC.

This clonotype was seen at least ten times. The CDR3 bases are TGTGCCAGCAACGAGGGCTTAGCCAAAAACATTCAGTACTTC. Protein sequence: CASNEGLAKNIQYF. The rearrangement joins TRBV7-2 to TRBJ2-4; D is perhaps TRBD2 (5 bases). Trimming took off 7 bases at V and 0 bases at J, with 10 bases between the two ends. Germline CDR1 is SGHTA and CDR2 is FQGNSA. There are 14 residues in the CDR3.

The table lists this clonotype with many counts. The CDR3 sequence is CASRSLAGTLDYEQYF. The CDR3 DNA reads as TGTGCCAGCAGGTCTTTGGCGGGGACCCTAGACTACGAGCAGTACTTC. The rearrangement links TRBV27 to TRBJ2-7, with a tentative D call TRBD2 (6 bases). The V gene's germline CDR1 is MNHEY and CDR2 SMNVEV (reference sequence). Trimming removed 6 bases from V and 3 bases from J, with 21 bases in between. This CDR3 is built from 16 residues.

The chain is built from TRBV6-5 and TRBJ1-1; no clear D gene. The CDR3 runs 12 residues. Germline CDR1 and CDR2: MNHEY and SVGAGI. The V end lost 7 bases, the J end lost 6 bases, and 12 bases lay between the germline ends. Here the CDR3 DNA reads TGTGCCAGCAAGTCGACGGTGGCTGAAGCTTTCTTT. It yields the protein CASKSTVAEAFF.

This clonotype was recorded many times. The rearrangement uses TRBV4-2 and TRBJ1-3; 8 bases fit TRBD1. Per germline, CDR1 LGHNA and CDR2 YNFKEQ. Trimming took 0 bases from V and 2 from J; bases not matched to a gene: 9. This CDR3 is 18 amino acids long. The CDR3: CASSQEVGTGKAGNTIYF. The CDR3, as DNA: TGTGCCAGCAGCCAAGAAGTAGGGACAGGAAAAGCTGGAAACACCATATATTTT.

CDR3 sequence: CASSPGELFF. As DNA, the CDR3 is TGCGCCAGCAGTCCGGGCGAGCTGTTTTTT. This rearrangement joins TRBV23-1 to TRBJ2-2; D remains ambiguous. Being an ORF, TRBV23-1 has a function that is uncertain. This CDR3 is 10 amino acids long. The V end was cut by 4 bases, the J end by 11 bases, with 5 bases between.

This chain links TRBV5-4 with TRBJ2-5, with D unresolved. Germline-derived CDR1 and CDR2 are SGHNT and YYREEE (reference sequence). This CDR3 has 13 residues. The V end was cut by 1 base, the J end by 3 bases, with 7 bases between. CDR3 coding DNA: TGTGCCAGCAGCTTGCGTAAGAAAGAGACCCAGTACTTC. This sequence encodes CASSLRKKETQYF.

At least ten counts were recorded for this clonotype. This chain uses TRBV20-1 with TRBJ2-2; D uncertain. V shed 5 bases and J shed 0 bases, with 13 bases lying between them. Per the germline V gene, CDR1 is DFQATT and CDR2 is SNEGSKA (reference sequence). The CDR3 is made up of 15 amino acids. CDR3 nucleotides: TGCAGTGCTCCCCAAGGAAGGGCGAACACCGGGGAGCTGTTTTTT. It is translated as CSAPQGRANTGELFF.